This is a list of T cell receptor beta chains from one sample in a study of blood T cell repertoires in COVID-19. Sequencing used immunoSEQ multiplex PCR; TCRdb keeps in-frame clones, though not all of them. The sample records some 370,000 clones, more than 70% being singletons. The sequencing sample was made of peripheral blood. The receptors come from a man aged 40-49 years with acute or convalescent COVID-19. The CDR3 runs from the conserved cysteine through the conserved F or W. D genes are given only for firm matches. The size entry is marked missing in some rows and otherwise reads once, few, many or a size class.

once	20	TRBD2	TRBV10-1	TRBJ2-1	CASSDPGGDSLAGVRNEQFF	TGCGCCAGCAGTGATCCTGGAGGAGACTCGTTAGCGGGAGTTCGCAATGAGCAGTTCTTC
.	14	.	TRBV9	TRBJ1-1	CASSVRAENTEAFF	TGTGCCAGCAGCGTCAGGGCGGAGAACACTGAAGCTTTCTTT
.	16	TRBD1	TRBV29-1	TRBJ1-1	CSVEKHPGQTNTEAFF	TGCAGCGTTGAGAAACACCCGGGACAGACGAACACTGAAGCTTTCTTT
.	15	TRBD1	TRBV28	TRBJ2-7	CASKVTGGPSYEQYF	TGTGCCAGCAAAGTGACAGGGGGTCCTTCCTACGAGCAGTACTTC
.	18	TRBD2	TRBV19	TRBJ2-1	CASRTGTSVPSSYNEQFF	TGTGCCAGTAGAACCGGGACTAGCGTCCCGAGCTCCTACAATGAGCAGTTCTTC
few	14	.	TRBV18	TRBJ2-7	CASSLTSGTRAEYF	TGTGCCAGCTCACTCACCTCCGGGACAAGGGCGGAGTACTTC
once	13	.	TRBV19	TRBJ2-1	CASSIAFVNEQFF	TGTGCCAGTAGTATAGCTTTCGTCAATGAGCAGTTCTTC
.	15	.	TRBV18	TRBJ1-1	CASSPPLRGGTEAFF	TGTGCCAGCTCACCACCGTTGCGGGGGGGCACTGAAGCTTTCTTT
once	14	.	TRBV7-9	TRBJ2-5	CASSLAKERETQYF	TGTGCCAGCAGCTTAGCAAAGGAGCGGGAGACCCAGTACTTC
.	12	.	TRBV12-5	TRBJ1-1	CASGLYGGEAFF	TGTGCTAGTGGTTTGTACGGGGGTGAAGCTTTCTTT
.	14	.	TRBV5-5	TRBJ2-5	CASSLGGGQETQYF	TGTGCCAGCAGCCTGGGCGGCGGACAAGAGACCCAGTACTTC
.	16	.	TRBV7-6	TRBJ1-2	CASSPAGGDKPYGYTF	TGTGCCAGCAGCCCAGCGGGGGGGGACAAGCCATATGGCTACACCTTC
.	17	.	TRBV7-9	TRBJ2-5	CASSFLFGPFSQETQYF	TGTGCCAGCAGCTTTTTGTTTGGGCCATTCTCCCAAGAGACCCAGTACTTC
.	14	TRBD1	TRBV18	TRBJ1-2	CASSNRGSNYGYTF	TGTGCCAGCTCAAACAGGGGGTCAAACTATGGCTACACCTTC
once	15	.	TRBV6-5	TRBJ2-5	CASDPKGAGKETQYF	TGTGCCAGCGACCCTAAGGGGGCGGGAAAAGAGACCCAGTACTTC
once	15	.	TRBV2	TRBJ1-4	CASINHWTGNEKLFF	TGTGCCAGCATCAACCATTGGACGGGGAATGAAAAACTGTTTTTT
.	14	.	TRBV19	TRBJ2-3	CASTRGTNTDTQYF	TGTGCCAGTACGAGGGGGACCAACACAGATACGCAGTATTTT
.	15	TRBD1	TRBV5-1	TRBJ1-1	CASSLANRGNTEAFF	TGCGCCAGCAGCTTGGCGAACAGGGGGAACACTGAAGCTTTCTTT
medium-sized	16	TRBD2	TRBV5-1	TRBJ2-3	CASSVRTSGVQSTQYF	TGCGCCAGCAGCGTTAGGACTAGCGGCGTTCAGAGTACGCAGTATTTT
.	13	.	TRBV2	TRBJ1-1	CASSENPGSEAFF	TGTGCCAGCAGTGAAAACCCAGGTTCCGAAGCTTTCTTT
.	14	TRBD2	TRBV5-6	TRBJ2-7	CASSFGLAGDEQYF	TGTGCCAGCAGCTTCGGACTAGCGGGAGACGAGCAGTACTTC
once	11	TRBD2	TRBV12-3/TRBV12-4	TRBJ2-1	CASSKLAVRFF	TGTGCCAGCAGCAAACTAGCGGTAAGGTTCTTC
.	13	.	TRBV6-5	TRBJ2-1	CASSPPPFNEQFF	TGTGCCAGCAGTCCCCCCCCCTTTAATGAGCAGTTCTTC
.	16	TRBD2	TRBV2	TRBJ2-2	CASTQRGVPNTGELFF	TGTGCCAGCACCCAGCGGGGGGTCCCTAACACCGGGGAGCTGTTTTTT
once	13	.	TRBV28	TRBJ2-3	CASLGLFTDTQYF	TGTGCCAGCCTAGGACTTTTCACAGATACGCAGTATTTT
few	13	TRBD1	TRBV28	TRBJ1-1	CAIKDRVDTEAFF	TGTGCCATCAAGGACAGGGTGGACACTGAAGCTTTCTTT
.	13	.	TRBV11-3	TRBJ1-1	CASSLSQNTEAFF	TGTGCCAGCAGCTTATCCCAGAACACTGAAGCTTTCTTT
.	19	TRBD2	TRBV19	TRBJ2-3	CASSPMAEGSGSSTDTQYF	TGTGCCAGTAGTCCGATGGCCGAGGGTAGCGGGTCTAGCACAGATACGCAGTATTTT
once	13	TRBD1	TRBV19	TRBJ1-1	CATTRQGNTEAFF	TGTGCCACCACCAGACAGGGGAACACTGAAGCTTTCTTT
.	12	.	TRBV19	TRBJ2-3	CASRGNGQGQYF	TGTGCCAGTAGGGGAAACGGGCAGGGGCAGTATTTT
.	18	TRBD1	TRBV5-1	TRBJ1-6	CASSLGGQSSSYNSPLHF	TGCGCCAGCAGCTTGGGGGGACAGTCAAGCTCCTATAATTCACCCCTCCACTTT
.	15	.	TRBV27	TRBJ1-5	CASSLRWGENQPQHF	TGTGCCAGCAGTCTCCGCTGGGGGGAAAATCAGCCCCAGCATTTT
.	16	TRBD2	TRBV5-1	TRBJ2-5	CASSSRTSGGQETQYF	TGCGCCAGCAGCTCTCGGACTAGCGGGGGGCAAGAGACCCAGTACTTC
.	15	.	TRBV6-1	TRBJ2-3	CASSERQGLTDTQYF	TGTGCCAGCAGTGAACGGCAGGGTCTGACAGATACGCAGTATTTT
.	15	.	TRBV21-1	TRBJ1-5	CASSKDRAPNQPQHF	TGTGCCAGCAGCAAGGACAGGGCCCCCAATCAGCCCCAGCATTTT
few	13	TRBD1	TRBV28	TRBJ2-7	CASNPGQGDEQYF	TGTGCCAGCAATCCGGGACAGGGGGACGAGCAGTACTTC
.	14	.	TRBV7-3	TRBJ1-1	CASSLSSGATEAFF	TGTGCCAGCAGCTTATCCTCAGGGGCGACTGAAGCTTTCTTT
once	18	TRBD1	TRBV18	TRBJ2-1	CASSDLESGTENYNEQFF	TGTGCCAGCTCAGACTTAGAGTCCGGGACAGAGAACTACAATGAGCAGTTCTTC
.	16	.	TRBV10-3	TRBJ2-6	CAISESRVSGANVLTF	TGTGCCATCAGTGAGTCGCGCGTCTCTGGGGCCAACGTCCTGACTTTC
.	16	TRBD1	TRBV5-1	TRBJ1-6	CASSLSGQGFGSPLHF	TGCGCCAGCAGCTTGTCGGGACAGGGGTTTGGCTCACCCCTCCACTTT
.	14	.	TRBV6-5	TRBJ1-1	CASSYSRQNTEAFF	TGTGCCAGCAGTTACTCTCGACAGAACACTGAAGCTTTCTTT
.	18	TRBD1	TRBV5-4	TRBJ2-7	CASSFGGSQGQGANEQYF	TGTGCCAGCAGCTTCGGGGGATCTCAGGGACAGGGGGCGAACGAGCAGTACTTC
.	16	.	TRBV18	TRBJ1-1	CASSLGIQGQNTEAFF	TGTGCCAGCTCACTAGGGATACAGGGACAGAACACTGAAGCTTTCTTT
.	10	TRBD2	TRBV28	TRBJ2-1	CASGTNEQFF	TGTGCCAGCGGGACTAACGAGCAGTTCTTC
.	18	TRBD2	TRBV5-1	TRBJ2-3	CASSGAGGTPLRTDTQYF	TGCGCCAGCAGCGGAGCGGGAGGAACCCCCTTACGCACAGATACGCAGTATTTT
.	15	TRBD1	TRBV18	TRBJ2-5	CASSPPSQGEETQYF	TGTGCCAGCTCACCACCGAGTCAGGGGGAAGAGACCCAGTACTTC
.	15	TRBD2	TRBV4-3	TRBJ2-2	CASATTSDNTGELFF	TGCGCCAGCGCGACGACTAGCGACAACACCGGGGAGCTGTTTTTT
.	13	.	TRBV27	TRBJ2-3	CASSFNQGDTQYF	TGTGCCAGCAGTTTCAACCAGGGAGATACGCAGTATTTT
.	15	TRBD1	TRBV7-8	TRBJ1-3	CASSFRQGIGNTIYF	TGTGCCAGCAGCTTTCGACAGGGGATTGGAAACACCATATATTTT
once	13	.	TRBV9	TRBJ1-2	CASSVGSLQGYTF	TGTGCCAGCAGCGTGGGCTCTCTGCAGGGCTACACCTTC
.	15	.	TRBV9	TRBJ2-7	CASSGTGTPGYEQYF	TGTGCCAGCAGCGGAACCGGGACACCAGGCTACGAGCAGTACTTC
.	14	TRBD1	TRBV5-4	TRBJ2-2	CATSTGAGTGELFF	TGTGCCACCTCGACAGGGGCGGGCACCGGGGAGCTGTTTTTT
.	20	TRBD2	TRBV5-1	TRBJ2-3	CASSLAPRTSGRARGDTQYF	TGCGCCAGCAGCTTGGCCCCGAGGACTAGCGGGAGGGCCAGGGGAGATACGCAGTATTTT
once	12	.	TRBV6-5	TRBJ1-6	CASSFRNSPLHF	TGTGCCAGCAGTTTCCGTAATTCACCCCTCCACTTT
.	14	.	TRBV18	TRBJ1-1	CASSPAGRNTEAFF	TGTGCCAGCTCACCAGCAGGGCGGAACACTGAAGCTTTCTTT
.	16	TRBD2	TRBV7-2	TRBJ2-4	CASSLTGTSEFNIQYF	TGTGCCAGCAGCTTAACCGGGACTAGCGAATTCAACATTCAGTACTTC
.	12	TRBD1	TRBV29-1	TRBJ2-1	CSAGQANNEQFF	TGCAGCGCGGGACAGGCCAACAATGAGCAGTTCTTC
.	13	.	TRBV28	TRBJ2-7	CASKTGPSYEQYF	TGTGCCAGCAAAACAGGGCCCTCCTACGAGCAGTACTTC
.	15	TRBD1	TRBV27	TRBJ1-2	CASSSGGLVLSGYTF	TGTGCCAGCAGTTCAGGGGGCTTAGTCTTAAGTGGCTACACCTTC